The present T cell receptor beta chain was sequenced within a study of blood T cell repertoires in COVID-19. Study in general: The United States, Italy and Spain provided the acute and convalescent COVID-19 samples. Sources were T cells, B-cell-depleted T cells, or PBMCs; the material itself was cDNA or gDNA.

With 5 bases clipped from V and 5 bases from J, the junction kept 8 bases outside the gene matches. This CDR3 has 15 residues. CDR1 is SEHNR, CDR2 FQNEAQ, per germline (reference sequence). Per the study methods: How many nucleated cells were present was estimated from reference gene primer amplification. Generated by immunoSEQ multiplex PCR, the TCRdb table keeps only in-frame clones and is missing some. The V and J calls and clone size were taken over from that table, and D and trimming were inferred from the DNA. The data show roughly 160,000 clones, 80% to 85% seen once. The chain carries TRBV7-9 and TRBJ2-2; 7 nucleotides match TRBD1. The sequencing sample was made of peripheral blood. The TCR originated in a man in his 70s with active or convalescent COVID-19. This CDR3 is CASSMGQSKTGELFF. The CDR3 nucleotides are TGTGCCAGCAGCATGGGACAGAGCAAAACCGGGGAGCTGTTTTTT.